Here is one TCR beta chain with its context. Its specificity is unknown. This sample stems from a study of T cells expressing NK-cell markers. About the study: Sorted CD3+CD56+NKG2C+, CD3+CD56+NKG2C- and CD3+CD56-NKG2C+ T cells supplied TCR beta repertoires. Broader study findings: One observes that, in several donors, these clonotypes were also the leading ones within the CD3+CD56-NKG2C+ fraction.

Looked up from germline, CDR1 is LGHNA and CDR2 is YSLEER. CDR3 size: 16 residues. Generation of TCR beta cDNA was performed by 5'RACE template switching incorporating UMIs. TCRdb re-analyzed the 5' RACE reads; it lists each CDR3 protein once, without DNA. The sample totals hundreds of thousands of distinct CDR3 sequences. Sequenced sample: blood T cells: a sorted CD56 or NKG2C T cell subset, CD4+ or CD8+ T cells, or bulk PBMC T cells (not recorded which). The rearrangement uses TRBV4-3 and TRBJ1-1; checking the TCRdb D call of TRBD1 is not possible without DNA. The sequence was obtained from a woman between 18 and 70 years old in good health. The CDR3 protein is CASSQPGQGLNTEAFF.